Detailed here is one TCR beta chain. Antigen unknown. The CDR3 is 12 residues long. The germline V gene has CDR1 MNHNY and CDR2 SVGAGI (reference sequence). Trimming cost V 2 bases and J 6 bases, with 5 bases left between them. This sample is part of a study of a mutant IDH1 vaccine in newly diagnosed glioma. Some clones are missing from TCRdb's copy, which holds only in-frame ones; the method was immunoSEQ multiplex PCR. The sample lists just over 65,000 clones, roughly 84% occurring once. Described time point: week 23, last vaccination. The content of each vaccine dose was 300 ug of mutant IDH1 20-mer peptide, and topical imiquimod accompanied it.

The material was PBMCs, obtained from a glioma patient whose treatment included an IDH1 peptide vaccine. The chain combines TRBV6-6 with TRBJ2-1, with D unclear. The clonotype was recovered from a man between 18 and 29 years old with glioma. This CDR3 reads CASSYGVNEQFF. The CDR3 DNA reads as TGTGCCAGCAGTTACGGGGTCAATGAGCAGTTCTTC.